The next 15 T cell receptor beta chains were all read from a single sample in a study of cytotoxic CD8 clonotypes in ibrutinib-treated CLL. This table comes from immunoSEQ multiplex PCR, and its TCRdb copy is limited to in-frame clones, with some not included. The sample carries over 150,000 clones, approximately 77% recorded once. The material sequenced was PBMCs, taken after 12 months of ibrutinib treatment. These receptor sequences come from a human donor with chronic lymphocytic leukemia.

This clone was recorded a few times. This sequence joins TRBV19 and TRBJ1-2, with 9 bases fitting TRBD1. Germline CDR1 LNHDA, CDR2 SQIVND (reference sequence). V dropped 3 bases and J dropped 5; count of bases not matched to a gene: 7. The CDR3 runs to 15 residues. The CDR3 protein is CASSIRPGQGYGYTF. CDR3 DNA sequence: TGTGCCAGTAGTATCCGGCCGGGACAGGGATATGGCTACACCTTC. Full variable domain (missing parts from reference TRBV19 and TRBJ1-2): DGGITQSPKYLFRKEGQNVTLSCEQNLNHDAMYWYRQDPGQGLRLIYYSQIVNDFQKGDIAEGYSVSREKKESFPLTVTSAQKNPTAFYLCASSIRPGQGYGYTFGSGTRLTVV.

This clone was detected ten times or more. The rearrangement links TRBV5-6 to TRBJ2-1; the match to TRBD2 covers 8 bases. The CDR3 is 19 residues long. The V segment lost 2 bases and the J segment 8 bases; nucleotides outside the gene matches: 21. Germline V gene lookup returns CDR1 SGHDT and CDR2 YYEEEE. In nucleotides, the CDR3 is TGTGCCAGCAGCTTCCGCCAGGCCTGGGCGGGAAGCGGGAGCTATGAGCAGTTCTTC. Translation gives CASSFRQAWAGSGSYEQFF.

This chain uses TRBV7-9 with TRBJ2-1, with unresolved D. The CDR3 runs 15 residues. Germline assignment: CDR1 SEHNR and CDR2 FQNEAQ (reference sequence). Deletions cut 8 bases from V and 0 bases from J, with 14 bases between. The CDR3, as DNA: TGTGCCAGCCTCCCGGGCGCGAGCTCCTACAATGAGCAGTTCTTC. This sequence encodes CASLPGASSYNEQFF.

The V and J genes are TRBV19 and TRBJ1-5, with D unclear. This CDR3 has 16 amino acids. Germline assignment: CDR1 LNHDA and CDR2 SQIVND (reference sequence). Trimming stripped 3 bases from V and 2 bases from J, with 14 bases between. This CDR3 is CASSIRVFGGNQPQHF. The CDR3 bases are TGTGCCAGTAGTATTCGTGTCTTCGGCGGCAATCAGCCCCAGCATTTT.

The J gene is TRBJ1-1, the V gene TRBV7-2, with TRBD1 as a possible D gene (5 bases). In germline, CDR1 is SGHTA, CDR2 FQGNSA. The CDR3 sequence is 11 residues long. Trimming shortened V by 5 bases and J by 6 bases, and 7 bases separated the two germline ends. CDR3 nucleotide sequence: TGTGCCAGCAGCCGGACATCTGAAGCTTTCTTT. It codes for CASSRTSEAFF.

The J gene is TRBJ2-7, the V gene TRBV28; either TRBD1 or TRBD2 may supply D (6 bases each). The CDR3 is 16 amino acids. The V end was cut by 4 bases, the J end by 6 bases, with 22 bases between. CDR1 MDHEN and CDR2 SYDVKM come from the germline V gene. For the CDR3, the DNA is TGTGCCAGCAGTTCCCCGGTGGGGGGCGGGGTTCTCGAGCAGTACTTC. It codes for CASSSPVGGGVLEQYF.

This chain joins TRBV7-3 and TRBJ2-1; D is unclear. The CDR3 runs 11 residues. Trimming pared 5 bases from V and 5 bases from J, leaving 4 bases between. Germline CDR1 is SGHTA and CDR2 is FQGTGA. CDR3 residues: CASSLNNEQFF. CDR3 nucleotide sequence: TGTGCCAGCAGCCTAAACAATGAGCAGTTCTTC.

This chain connects TRBV19 to TRBJ2-3; perhaps D is TRBD1 or TRBD2 (5 bases each). The V end was cut by 10 bases, the J end by 4 bases, with 18 bases between. Germline CDR1 is LNHDA and CDR2 is SQIVND (reference sequence). The CDR3 extends over 14 amino acids. The CDR3 loop reads CATSPGPASDTQYF. Here the CDR3 DNA reads TGTGCCACCTCCCCGGGACCTGCTTCAGATACGCAGTATTTT.

The chain's CDR3 is CATSRDPGANEAFF. CDR3 DNA: TGTGCCACCAGCAGAGATCCAGGCGCGAATGAAGCTTTCTTT. The chain is built from TRBV15 and TRBJ1-1, with no clear D. The CDR3 is 14 amino acids. The germline V and J ends were trimmed by 0 bases and 7 bases, with 12 bases remaining between them. The germline gives CDR1 LNHNV, CDR2 YYDKDF (reference sequence).

V gene TRBV7-2 combines with J gene TRBJ1-4, with TRBD1 identical over 8 bases. V lost 4 bases and J lost 5; bases outside the gene matches: 6. CDR3 length: 15 amino acids. Germline V gene data show CDR1 as SGHTA and CDR2 as FQGNSA. The CDR3 DNA reads as TGTGCCAGCAGCTCTTGGGACAGGCCGAATGAAAAACTGTTTTTT. This encodes CASSSWDRPNEKLFF.

The genes are TRBV28 and TRBJ2-1; 8 positions agree with TRBD1. The junction had 8 bases not matched to a gene; V was cut back by 5 bases and J by 5 bases. Germline lookup yields CDR1 MDHEN and CDR2 SYDVKM. The CDR3 length is 15 residues. The CDR3 bases are TGTGCCAGCAGTGCCCGACAGGGGTTCAACAATGAGCAGTTCTTC. It yields the protein CASSARQGFNNEQFF. Together with reference TRBV28 and TRBJ2-1, the CDR3 gives the full variable domain: DVKVTQSSRYLVKRTGEKVFLECVQDMDHENMFWYRQDPGLGLRLIYFSYDVKMKEKGDIPEGYSVSREKKERFSLILESASTNQTSMYLCASSARQGFNNEQFFGPGTRLTVL.

This chain connects TRBV19 to TRBJ2-7; TRBD1 matches 10 bases. Trimming took 3 bases from V and 5 from J; bases not matched to a gene: 7. In germline, CDR1 is LNHDA, CDR2 SQIVND (reference sequence). The CDR3 contains 15 residues. The CDR3 is CASSIGTGEFNEQYF. CDR3 sequence (DNA): TGTGCCAGTAGTATCGGGACAGGGGAGTTCAACGAGCAGTACTTC.

The sample holds one count of this clone. The gene calls are TRBV30 and TRBJ2-5, with D unresolved. This CDR3 comprises 15 residues. The germline V gene has CDR1 GTSNPN and CDR2 SVGIG (reference sequence). Trimming cost V 0 bases and J 3 bases, with 14 bases left between them. This CDR3 is CAWSVGGGKKETQYF. The CDR3 DNA sequence: TGTGCCTGGAGTGTTGGCGGCGGCAAAAAAGAGACCCAGTACTTC.

The J gene is TRBJ2-3, the V gene TRBV4-3; D unclear. The CDR3 runs to 17 residues. Germline assignment: CDR1 LGHNA and CDR2 YSLEER. V lost 0 bases to trimming and J lost 3 bases, with 16 bases between them. The CDR3 nucleotides are TGCGCCAGCAGCCAAGATTGGGTCAGCAAGGCGACAGATACGCAGTATTTT. It specifies CASSQDWVSKATDTQYF.

The V gene is TRBV6-5, the J gene TRBJ2-7; TRBD2 aligns across 9 bases. The trim removed 5 bases at V and 2 bases at J, leaving 7 bases unmatched. CDR3 length: 15 residues. Germline V CDR1 and CDR2: MNHEY, SVGAGI. The chain's CDR3 is CASSPTTSGTYEQYF. For the CDR3, the DNA is TGTGCCAGCAGTCCTACGACTAGCGGTACCTACGAGCAGTACTTC.